This entry concerns a single T cell receptor beta chain. As yet, its antigen is unknown. Sequencing was performed with immunoSEQ multiplex PCR; in TCRdb, only in-frame clones are kept and a portion is missing. The sample consists of about 2.2 million clones, just over 90% of them appearing once. This CDR3 spans 15 amino acids. CDR1 is MNHEY, CDR2 SVGAGI, per germline. Trimming stripped 2 bases from V and 4 bases from J, with 11 bases between. This sample is part of a study of shared clonotypes between healthy human individuals. Whole-study findings and limits: The study generally estimated greater richness for naive than memory subsets. Non-shared clonotypes had lower generation probabilities than clonotypes shared by all four sorted-subset donors.

Naive CD8 cells lacked CD45RO, underwent positive selection for CCR7 and left out terminally differentiated effector memory CD45RA+ cells. V and J are TRBV6-5 and TRBJ2-2, with D possibly matching TRBD2 (6 bases). The receptor was derived from a man between 18 and 35 years old in good health. Some clones in this sample may be carry-over from other donors' samples. Material: naive CD8+ T cells from PBMCs. CDR3 bases: TGTGCCAGCAGTTACGACCGGGGGAGCACCGGGGAGCTGTTTTTT. This translates into CASSYDRGSTGELFF.